This T cell receptor beta chain stems from a study of T cell changes during pregnancy in multiple sclerosis. Between the trimmed V and J ends, which lost 5 bases and 9 bases, there was a span of 20 bases. The CDR3 length is 15 residues. The germline gives CDR1 MNHEY, CDR2 SVGAGI. Produced via immunoSEQ multiplex PCR; TCRdb's table is partial and in-frame only. The profile shows 73,000 or so clones, approximately 87% of them singletons. Here the sequenced sample was peripheral blood, taken after pregnancy. This sequence was found in a female donor in good health, enrolled as a control in a pregnancy study. This chain links TRBV6-5 with TRBJ2-1, with TRBD2 as a possible D gene (7 bases). The CDR3 loop is CASSRSGAGAGEQFF. As DNA, the CDR3 is TGTGCCAGCAGTCGGTCTGGGGCGGGGGCTGGTGAGCAGTTCTTC.